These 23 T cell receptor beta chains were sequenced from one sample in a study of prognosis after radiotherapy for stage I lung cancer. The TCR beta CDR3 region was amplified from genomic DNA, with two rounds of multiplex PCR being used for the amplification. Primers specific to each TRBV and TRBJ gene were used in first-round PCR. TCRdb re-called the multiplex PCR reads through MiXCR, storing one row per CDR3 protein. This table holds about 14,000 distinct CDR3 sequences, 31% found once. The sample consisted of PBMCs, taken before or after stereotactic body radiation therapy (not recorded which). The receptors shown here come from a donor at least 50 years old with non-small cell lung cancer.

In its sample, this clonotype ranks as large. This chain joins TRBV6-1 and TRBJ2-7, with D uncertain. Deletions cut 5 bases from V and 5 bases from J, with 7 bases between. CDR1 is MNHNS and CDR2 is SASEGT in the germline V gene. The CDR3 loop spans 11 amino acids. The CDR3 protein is CASSLLNEQYF. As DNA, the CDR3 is TGTGCCAGCAGTCTTTTAAACGAGCAGTACTTC.

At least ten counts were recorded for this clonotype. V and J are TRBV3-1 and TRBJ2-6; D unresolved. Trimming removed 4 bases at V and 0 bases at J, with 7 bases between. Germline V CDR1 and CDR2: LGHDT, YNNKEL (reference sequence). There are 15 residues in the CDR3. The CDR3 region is CASSPWGSGANVLTF. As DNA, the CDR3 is TGTGCCAGCAGCCCGTGGGGCTCTGGGGCCAACGTCCTGACTTTC. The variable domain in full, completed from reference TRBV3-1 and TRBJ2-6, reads DTAVSQTPKYLVTQMGNDKSIKCEQNLGHDTMYWYKQDSKKFLKIMFSYNNKELIINETVPNRFSPKSPDKAHLNLHINSLELGDSAVYFCASSPWGSGANVLTFGAGSRLTVL.

CDR3 sequence reads: CSARETPPTRGLGNEQFF. The CDR3 bases are TGCAGTGCTAGAGAGACTCCCCCCACTCGGGGGTTGGGCAATGAGCAGTTCTTC. V is TRBV20-1 and J is TRBJ2-1, with a tentative D call TRBD2 (6 bases). The CDR3 loop spans 18 amino acids. Germline values: CDR1 DFQATT, CDR2 SNEGSKA (reference sequence). V was shortened by 0 bases and J by 6 bases, with 24 bases between the two germline ends.

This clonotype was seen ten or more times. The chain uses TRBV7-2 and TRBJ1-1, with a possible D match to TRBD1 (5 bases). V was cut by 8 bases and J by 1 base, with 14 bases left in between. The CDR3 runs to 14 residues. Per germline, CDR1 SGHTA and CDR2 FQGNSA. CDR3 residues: CASGRDGSNTEAFF. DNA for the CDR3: TGTGCCAGCGGACGGGACGGTTCGAACACTGAAGCTTTCTTT.

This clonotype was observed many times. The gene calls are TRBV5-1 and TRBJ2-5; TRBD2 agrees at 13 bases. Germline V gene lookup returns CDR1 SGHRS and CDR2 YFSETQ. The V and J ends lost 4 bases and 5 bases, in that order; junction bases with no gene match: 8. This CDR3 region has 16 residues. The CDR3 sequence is CASSEGLAGAHETQYF. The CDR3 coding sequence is TGCGCCAGCAGCGAAGGACTAGCGGGAGCCCACGAGACCCAGTACTTC.

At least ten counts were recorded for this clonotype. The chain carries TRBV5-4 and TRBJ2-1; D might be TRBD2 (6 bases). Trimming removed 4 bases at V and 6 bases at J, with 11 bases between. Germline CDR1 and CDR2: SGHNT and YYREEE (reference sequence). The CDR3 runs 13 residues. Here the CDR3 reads CASSDRTTNEQFF. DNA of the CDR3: TGTGCCAGCAGCGATAGGACTACCAATGAGCAGTTCTTC.

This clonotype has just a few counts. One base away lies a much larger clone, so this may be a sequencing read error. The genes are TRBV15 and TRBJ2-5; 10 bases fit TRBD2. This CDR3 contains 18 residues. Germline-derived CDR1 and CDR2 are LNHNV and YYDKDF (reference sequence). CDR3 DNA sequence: TGTGCCACCAGCAGACTAAAGGTCCTAGCGGGAGCCGACAATGAGCGGTTCTTC. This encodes CATSRLKVLAGADNERFF.

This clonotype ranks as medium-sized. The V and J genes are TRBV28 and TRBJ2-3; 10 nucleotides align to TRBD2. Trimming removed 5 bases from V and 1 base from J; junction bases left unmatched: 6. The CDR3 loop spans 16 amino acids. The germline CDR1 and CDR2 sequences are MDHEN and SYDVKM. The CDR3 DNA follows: TGTGCCAGCAGTCCAGCGGGAGGGCAGGGCACAGATACGCAGTATTTT. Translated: CASSPAGGQGTDTQYF.

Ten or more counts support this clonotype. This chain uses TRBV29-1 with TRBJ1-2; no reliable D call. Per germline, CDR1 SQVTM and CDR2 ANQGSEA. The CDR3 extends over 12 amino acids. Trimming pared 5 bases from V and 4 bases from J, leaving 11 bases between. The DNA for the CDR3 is TGCAGCGTTAGGTCCCTGGGCTATGGCTACACCTTC. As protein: CSVRSLGYGYTF.

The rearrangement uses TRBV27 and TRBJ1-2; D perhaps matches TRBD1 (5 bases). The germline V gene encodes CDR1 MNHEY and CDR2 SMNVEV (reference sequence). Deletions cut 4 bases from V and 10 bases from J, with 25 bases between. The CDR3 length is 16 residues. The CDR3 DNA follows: TGTGCCAGCAGTTCCTATATAGGACCGGGGGACTATTTCTACACCTTC. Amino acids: CASSSYIGPGDYFYTF.

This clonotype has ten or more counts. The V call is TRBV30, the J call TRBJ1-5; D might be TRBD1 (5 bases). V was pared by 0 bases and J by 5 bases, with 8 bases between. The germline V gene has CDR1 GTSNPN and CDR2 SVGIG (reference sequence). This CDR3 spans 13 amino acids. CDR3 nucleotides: TGTGCCTGGAGTGTCGGGGGACATCAGCCCCAGCATTTT. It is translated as CAWSVGGHQPQHF. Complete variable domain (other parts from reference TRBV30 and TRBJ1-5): SQTIHQWPATLVQPVGSPLSLECTVEGTSNPNLYWYRQAAGRGLQLLFYSVGIGQISSEVPQNLSASRPQDRQFILSSKKLLLSDSGFYLCAWSVGGHQPQHFGDGTRLSIL.

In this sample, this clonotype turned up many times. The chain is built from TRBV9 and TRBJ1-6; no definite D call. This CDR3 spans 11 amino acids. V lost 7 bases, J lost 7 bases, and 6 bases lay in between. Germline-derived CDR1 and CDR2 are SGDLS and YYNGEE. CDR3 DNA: TGTGCCAGCGCCCCCAATTCACCCCTCCACTTT. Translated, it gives CASAPNSPLHF. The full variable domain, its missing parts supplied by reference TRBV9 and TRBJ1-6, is DSGVTQTPKHLITATGQRVTLRCSPRSGDLSVYWYQQSLDQGLQFLIQYYNGEERAKGNILERFSAQQFPDLHSELNLSSLELGDSALYFCASAPNSPLHFGNGTRLTVT.

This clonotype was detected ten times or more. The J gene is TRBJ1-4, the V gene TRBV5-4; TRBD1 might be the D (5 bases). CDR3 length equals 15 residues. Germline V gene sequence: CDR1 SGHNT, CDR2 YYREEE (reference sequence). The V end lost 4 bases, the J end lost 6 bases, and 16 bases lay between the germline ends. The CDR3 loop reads CASSPRKGLDEKLFF. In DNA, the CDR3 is TGTGCCAGCAGCCCCCGTAAGGGGTTGGATGAAAAACTGTTTTTT. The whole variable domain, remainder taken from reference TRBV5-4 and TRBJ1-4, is ETGVTQSPTHLIKTRGQQVTLRCSSQSGHNTVSWYQQALGQGPQFIFQYYREEENGRGNFPPRFSGLQFPNYSSELNVNALELDDSALYLCASSPRKGLDEKLFFGSGTQLSVL.

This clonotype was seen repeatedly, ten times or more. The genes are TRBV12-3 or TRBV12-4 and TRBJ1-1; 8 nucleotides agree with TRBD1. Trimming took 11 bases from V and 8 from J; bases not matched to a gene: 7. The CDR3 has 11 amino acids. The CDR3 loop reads CASQGALEAFF. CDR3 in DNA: TGTGCCTCCCAGGGGGCGTTAGAAGCTTTCTTT.

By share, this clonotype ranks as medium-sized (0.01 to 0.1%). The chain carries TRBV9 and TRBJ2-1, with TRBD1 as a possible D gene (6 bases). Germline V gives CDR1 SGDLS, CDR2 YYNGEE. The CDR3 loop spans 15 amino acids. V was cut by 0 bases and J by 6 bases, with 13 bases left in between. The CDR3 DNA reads TGTGCCAGCAGCGTAGTAGGGGGAACGGGCAATGAGCAGTTCTTC. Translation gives CASSVVGGTGNEQFF. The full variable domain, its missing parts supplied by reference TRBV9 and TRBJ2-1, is DSGVTQTPKHLITATGQRVTLRCSPRSGDLSVYWYQQSLDQGLQFLIQYYNGEERAKGNILERFSAQQFPDLHSELNLSSLELGDSALYFCASSVVGGTGNEQFFGPGTRLTVL.

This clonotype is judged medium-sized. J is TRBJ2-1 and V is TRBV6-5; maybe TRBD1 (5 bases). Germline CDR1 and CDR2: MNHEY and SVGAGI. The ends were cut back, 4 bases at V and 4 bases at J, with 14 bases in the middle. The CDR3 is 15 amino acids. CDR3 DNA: TGTGCCAGCAGTTCAACAGGACAAACATACAATGAGCAGTTCTTC. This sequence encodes CASSSTGQTYNEQFF.

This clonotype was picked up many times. CDR3 residues: CASSYRGRTGELFF. CDR3 in DNA: TGTGCCAGCAGTTACAGGGGGCGCACCGGGGAGCTGTTTTTT. V gene TRBV27 combines with J gene TRBJ2-2; 9 bases are shared with TRBD1. CDR3 length equals 14 residues. V lost 4 bases, J lost 4 bases, and 1 base stayed unmatched. CDR1 and CDR2 (germline): MNHEY, SMNVEV (reference sequence).

This CDR3 reads CATSRQGQFNQPQHF. The CDR3 bases are TGTGCCACCAGCAGACAGGGACAGTTCAATCAGCCCCAGCATTTT. The V and J genes are TRBV15 and TRBJ1-5, with 7 bases fitting TRBD1. The CDR3 is 15 amino acids. Germline V gives CDR1 LNHNV, CDR2 YYDKDF (reference sequence). The V gene end was trimmed by 2 bases and the J gene end by 3 bases; junction bases not matched to a gene: 4. Drawing the rest from reference TRBV15 and TRBJ1-5, the complete variable domain is DAMVIQNPRYQVTQFGKPVTLSCSQTLNHNVMYWYQQKSSQAPKLLFHYYDKDFNNEADTPDNFQSRRPNTSFCFLDIRSPGLGDTAMYLCATSRQGQFNQPQHFGDGTRLSIL.

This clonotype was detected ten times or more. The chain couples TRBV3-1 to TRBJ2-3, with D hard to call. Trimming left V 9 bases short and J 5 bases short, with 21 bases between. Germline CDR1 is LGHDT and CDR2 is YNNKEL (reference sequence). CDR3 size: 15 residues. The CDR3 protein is CASSRRLATGDTQYF. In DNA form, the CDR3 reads TGTGCCAGTTCGCGGAGACTGGCCACGGGAGATACGCAGTATTTT.

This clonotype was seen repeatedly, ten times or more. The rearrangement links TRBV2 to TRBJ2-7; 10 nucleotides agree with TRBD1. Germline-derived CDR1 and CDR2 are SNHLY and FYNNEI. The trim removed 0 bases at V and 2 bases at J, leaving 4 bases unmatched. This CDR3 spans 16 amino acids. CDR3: CASSEAGGQGAYEQYF. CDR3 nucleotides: TGTGCCAGCAGTGAAGCAGGTGGACAGGGGGCCTACGAGCAGTACTTC.

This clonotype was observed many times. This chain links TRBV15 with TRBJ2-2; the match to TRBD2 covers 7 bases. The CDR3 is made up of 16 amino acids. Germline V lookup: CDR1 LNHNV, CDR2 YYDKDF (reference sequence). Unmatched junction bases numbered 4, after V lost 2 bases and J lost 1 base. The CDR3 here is CATSRRLARNTGELFF. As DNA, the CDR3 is TGTGCCACCAGCAGACGACTAGCTAGGAACACCGGGGAGCTGTTTTTT.

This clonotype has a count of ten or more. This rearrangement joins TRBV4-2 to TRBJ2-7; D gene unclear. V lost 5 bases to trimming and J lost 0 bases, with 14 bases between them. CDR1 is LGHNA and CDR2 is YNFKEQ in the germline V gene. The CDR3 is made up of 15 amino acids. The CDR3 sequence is CASSAIGSRSYEQYF. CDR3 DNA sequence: TGTGCCAGCAGCGCAATCGGCTCCCGCTCCTACGAGCAGTACTTC.

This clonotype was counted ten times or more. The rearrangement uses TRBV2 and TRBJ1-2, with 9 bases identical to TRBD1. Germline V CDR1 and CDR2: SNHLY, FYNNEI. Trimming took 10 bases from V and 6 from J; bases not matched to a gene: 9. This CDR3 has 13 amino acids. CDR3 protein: CAIREQGADGYTF. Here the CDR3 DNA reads TGTGCCATCCGAGAACAGGGGGCTGATGGCTACACCTTC.